These 11 T cell receptor beta chains were sequenced from one sample in a study of blood T cell repertoires in COVID-19. The table came from immunoSEQ multiplex PCR; TCRdb's copy has only in-frame clones and leaves some out. This table holds roughly 200,000 clones, 70% to 90% found once. The sequenced material came from peripheral blood. The receptors stem from a woman in her thirties or forties who had recovered from COVID-19.

The table lists this clone with a count of one. The rearrangement joins TRBV11-2 to TRBJ2-7; D is unresolved. Trimming pared 5 bases from V and 6 bases from J, leaving 11 bases between. Germline CDR1 and CDR2: SGHAT and FQNNGV. The CDR3 has 12 amino acids. The CDR3 DNA sequence: TGTGCCAGCAGCCGAGCACTGGTCGAGCAGTACTTC. It is translated as CASSRALVEQYF.

This chain uses TRBV3-1 (or the pseudogene TRBV3-2) with TRBJ1-2, with D possibly being TRBD1 (6 bases). The CDR3 runs to 14 residues. CDR1 is LGHDT and CDR2 is YNNKEL in the germline V gene (reference sequence). The ends were cut back, 1 base at V and 4 bases at J, with 10 bases in the middle. The CDR3 loop is CASSQVGQAYGYTF. CDR3 sequence (DNA): TGTGCCAGCAGCCAAGTGGGACAAGCCTATGGCTACACCTTC.

This clone was seen just once. The rearrangement uses TRBV28 and TRBJ2-3; D remains unclear. This CDR3 comprises 14 residues. CDR1 MDHEN and CDR2 SYDVKM come from the germline V gene. Trimming pared 4 bases from V and 1 base from J, leaving 9 bases between. As DNA, the CDR3 is TGTGCCAGCAGTTCCATTCTAGGCACAGATACGCAGTATTTT. This encodes CASSSILGTDTQYF. Using reference TRBV28 and TRBJ2-3 for the parts outside the CDR3, the full variable domain is DVKVTQSSRYLVKRTGEKVFLECVQDMDHENMFWYRQDPGLGLRLIYFSYDVKMKEKGDIPEGYSVSREKKERFSLILESASTNQTSMYLCASSSILGTDTQYFGPGTRLTVL.

The chain has TRBV18 and TRBJ1-2, with D possibly matching TRBD1 (5 bases). CDR3 length: 12 amino acids. CDR1 and CDR2 from the germline V gene are KGHSH and LQKENI. V lost 0 bases and J lost 9, with 8 bases in between. The CDR3 sequence: CASSPPRASYTF. The CDR3 nucleotides read TGTGCCAGCTCACCACCCAGGGCGAGCTACACCTTC.

This sequence joins TRBV27 and TRBJ2-7; 7 bases map to TRBD1. The germline CDR1 and CDR2 sequences are MNHEY and SMNVEV (reference sequence). The CDR3 contains 13 residues. Trimming took 6 bases from V and 7 from J; bases not matched to a gene: 9. As DNA, the CDR3 is TGTGCCAGCAGAAATACAGGGGTAGGGGAGCAGTACTTC. This translates into CASRNTGVGEQYF.

V is TRBV27 and J is TRBJ1-5, with TRBD1 as a possible D gene (6 bases). Germline loops: CDR1 MNHEY, CDR2 SMNVEV (reference sequence). Between the trimmed V and J ends, which lost 1 base and 6 bases, there was a span of 10 bases. The CDR3 runs to 14 residues. DNA of the CDR3: TGTGCCAGCAGTTTATTGGGGGGGCGTCAGCCCCAGCATTTT. Encoded protein: CASSLLGGRQPQHF.

This chain uses TRBV30 with TRBJ2-5, with D unclear. The CDR3 contains 13 residues. The germline V and J ends were trimmed by 8 bases and 0 bases, with 13 bases remaining between them. Germline CDR1 GTSNPN, CDR2 SVGIG (reference sequence). The CDR3 DNA reads TGTGCCACCTCCGGTCCCTACCAAGAGACCCAGTACTTC. It is translated as CATSGPYQETQYF.

The rearrangement links TRBV2 to TRBJ2-1, with TRBD1 matching 12 bases. From germline, CDR1 is SNHLY and CDR2 FYNNEI. The CDR3 runs 14 residues. Trimming at V came to 8 bases and at J to 6 bases, leaving 5 bases not matched to a gene. The CDR3 region is CASDGTGGFNEQFF. CDR3 nucleotides: TGTGCCAGCGATGGGACAGGGGGCTTCAATGAGCAGTTCTTC.

This clone was detected only a few times. The CDR3 nucleotides are TGTGCCAGCAGTGAATGGACAGGGGGCATGGGGGAAAAACTGTTTTTT. It specifies CASSEWTGGMGEKLFF. This chain links TRBV25-1 with TRBJ1-4; 11 bases are shared with TRBD1. CDR1 is MGHDK, CDR2 SYGVNS, per germline. The CDR3 runs to 16 residues. V shed 1 base and J 8 bases; nucleotides not matched to a gene: 6.

The chain couples TRBV5-1 to TRBJ2-5; the D gene is possibly TRBD2 (5 bases). Germline loops: CDR1 SGHRS, CDR2 YFSETQ. The CDR3 totals 13 residues. V was shortened by 8 bases and J by 2 bases, with 13 bases between the two germline ends. The CDR3 DNA reads as TGCGCCAGAGTCGGGAAGGGTCAAGAGACCCAGTACTTC. Translating gives CARVGKGQETQYF.

This chain joins TRBV4-2 and TRBJ2-2; 8 nucleotides align to TRBD1. This CDR3 is built from 14 residues. Germline CDR1 reads LGHNA; CDR2 reads YNFKEQ. Trimming at V came to 4 bases and at J to 5 bases, leaving 3 bases not matched to a gene. CDR3 loop: CASSRDRRTGELFF. In nucleotides, the CDR3 is TGTGCCAGCAGCCGGGACAGGAGGACCGGGGAGCTGTTTTTT.